This T cell receptor beta chain was sequenced during a study of blood T cell repertoires in COVID-19. Study context: The United States, Italy and Spain provided the acute and convalescent COVID-19 samples. Nucleic acid was either cDNA or gDNA, and it came from T cells, B-cell-depleted T cells, or PBMCs.

This CDR3 has 17 residues. Trimming at V came to 0 bases and at J to 6 bases, leaving 8 bases not matched to a gene. Germline V gene lookup returns CDR1 SGHKS and CDR2 YYEKEE (reference sequence). In the study's own analysis: Reference gene primers were amplified, and this amplification served to estimate nucleated cell counts. Repertoires were generated with immunoSEQ multiplex PCR, while TCRdb's copy carries only in-frame clones and drops some. That table gives V, J and clone size, and the DNA gave D and trimming. The sample records roughly 320,000 clones, approximately 86% being singletons. Sequenced: peripheral blood. The gene calls are TRBV5-5 and TRBJ1-5; 11 bases agree with TRBD1. This clonotype was sampled from an older man with acute or convalescent COVID-19. CDR3 sequence reads: CASSLGTGGLSTQPQHF. DNA for the CDR3: TGTGCCAGCAGCTTGGGGACAGGGGGCCTATCTACTCAGCCCCAGCATTTT.